This T cell receptor (beta chain) is from a study of cytomegalovirus exposure and HLA in healthy donors. About this clone itself: Its specificity is unknown.

The PCR employed 60 Vbeta primers together with 13 Jbeta primers. Using immunoSEQ multiplex PCR, the repertoire was profiled, and TCRdb retains in-frame clones only, with some absent. The table has around 130,000 clones, around 80% seen once. The J segment lost 1 base and the V segment lost 3 bases, leaving 6 bases of the junction unmatched. The CDR3 covers 16 residues. CDR1 is LNHDA, CDR2 SQIVND, per germline (reference sequence). Study-wide points: Some public TCRs appeared in many individuals, while most sequences were rare.

This chain joins TRBV19 and TRBJ1-5, with 7 bases aligning to TRBD1. The sample comprised PBMCs. The sequence was collected from a woman aged 45 to 65 in good health and CMV-seronegative. Here the CDR3 reads CASSIGTATSNQPQHF. DNA of the CDR3: TGTGCCAGTAGTATCGGGACAGCGACGAGCAATCAGCCCCAGCATTTT.